The 23 T cell receptor beta chains listed next were all sequenced from one sample in a study of blood T cell repertoires in COVID-19 (TCRdb year 2020). The library was prepared using the immunoSEQ multiplex PCR assay. This immuneACCESS table, as held by TCRdb, lists in-frame sequences with V and J called but not all clones. Of the missing ones, under half trace to an unresolved V gene in checked studies; the others have no known cause. This sample lists about 480,000 clones; approximately 89% were detected once. The ten largest account for roughly 1% of the sample. Sequencing input: peripheral blood. The receptor set was obtained from a man between 18 and 29 years old with COVID-19, enrolled during active disease.

CDR3: CASSSVKVTEAFF. The CDR3 coding sequence is TGTGCCAGCTCGTCAGTTAAAGTGACTGAAGCTTTCTTT. This chain joins TRBV18 and TRBJ1-1; D not certain. The V end lost 6 bases, the J end lost 5 bases, and 13 bases lay between the germline ends. The germline V gene has CDR1 KGHSH and CDR2 LQKENI. The CDR3 loop spans 13 amino acids.

CDR3 sequence: CASSQYKYKSSYEQYF. CDR3 bases: TGCGCCAGCAGCCAATATAAATATAAGAGCTCCTACGAGCAGTACTTC. V and J are TRBV4-1 and TRBJ2-7; D gene unclear. Germline-derived CDR1 and CDR2 are MGHRA and YSYEKL. The CDR3 is made up of 16 amino acids. Trimming pared 2 bases from V and 0 bases from J, leaving 14 bases between.

This clone was observed a few times. This sequence joins TRBV30 and TRBJ1-5, with TRBD1 identical over 8 bases. V shed 8 bases, J shed 4 bases, and the junction held 7 bases outside the gene matches. CDR1 GTSNPN and CDR2 SVGIG come from the germline V gene (reference sequence). This CDR3 spans 13 amino acids. The CDR3 sequence is CAGARGLNQPQHF. The CDR3 DNA reads as TGTGCCGGGGCCAGGGGGCTAAATCAGCCCCAGCATTTT.

The chain carries TRBV2 and TRBJ2-5; the match to TRBD1 covers 9 bases. V was pared by 5 bases and J by 10 bases, with 14 bases of the junction left unmatched. The length of the CDR3 is 15 residues. CDR1 and CDR2 (germline): SNHLY, FYNNEI. The DNA of the CDR3 is TGTGCCAGCAGTCCCGAAACGACAGGGGGAAGGGGCCAGTACTTC. Its translation: CASSPETTGGRGQYF.

J is TRBJ2-7 and V is TRBV12-2; the table's D call, TRBD2, was not checked against the DNA. TRBV12-2 is assigned pseudogene status. The CDR3 extends over 16 amino acids. CDR3 DNA: TGTGCAAGTCACCGATCCCAGGACGGGAGCTCCTACGAGCAGTACTTC. Its protein product is CASHRSQDGSSYEQYF.

This clone is a singleton in its sample. The chain employs TRBV9 and TRBJ2-3; 9 bases match TRBD1. V was pared by 0 bases and J by 3 bases, with 5 bases of the junction left unmatched. Germline V gene lookup returns CDR1 SGDLS and CDR2 YYNGEE. The CDR3 totals 16 residues. The CDR3 coding sequence is TGTGCCAGCAGCGTAGGGGCCGGGACAGGGACAGATACGCAGTATTTT. Amino acid sequence: CASSVGAGTGTDTQYF.

This clone showed up just a few times. The J gene is TRBJ2-7, the V gene TRBV5-1; D may be TRBD1 (5 bases). Germline CDR1 SGHRS, CDR2 YFSETQ. The V gene lost 6 bases and the J gene lost 6 bases, with 22 bases spanning the gap. This CDR3 contains 15 residues. CDR3 nucleotides: TGCGCCAGCACCCCAGGGCAGTCGGTCCAAGGCGAGCAGTACTTC. Its translation: CASTPGQSVQGEQYF.

The genes are TRBV2 and TRBJ1-3; 8 bases are a match to TRBD1. Germline values: CDR1 SNHLY, CDR2 FYNNEI. The V gene end was trimmed by 8 bases and the J gene end by 4 bases; junction bases not matched to a gene: 13. This CDR3 is built from 16 residues. For the CDR3, the DNA is TGTGCCAGCCGACCAACCGGGACAGGCACGGGAAACACCATATATTTT. This translates into CASRPTGTGTGNTIYF.

The chain joins TRBV5-8 to TRBJ2-7; the match to TRBD1 covers 9 bases. This CDR3 has 14 amino acids. Germline values: CDR1 SGHTS, CDR2 YDEGEE. The junction had 3 bases not matched to a gene; V was cut back by 0 bases and J by 5 bases. Here the CDR3 reads CASSLGQGVNEQYF. CDR3 DNA sequence: TGTGCCAGCAGCTTGGGACAGGGGGTCAACGAGCAGTACTTC. Drawing the rest from reference TRBV5-8 and TRBJ2-7, the complete variable domain is EAGVTQSPTHLIKTRGQQATLRCSPISGHTSVYWYQQALGLGLQFLLWYDEGEERNRGNFPPRFSGRQFPNYSSELNVNALELEDSALYLCASSLGQGVNEQYFGPGTRLTVT.

This clone was seen ten or more times. V and J are TRBV7-9 and TRBJ2-7; D uncertain. CDR1 SEHNR and CDR2 FQNEAQ come from the germline V gene (reference sequence). The germline V and J ends were trimmed by 6 bases and 3 bases, with 12 bases remaining between them. The CDR3 has 13 amino acids. In DNA form, the CDR3 reads TGTGCCAGCAGGCCCGGTGATCGCTACGAGCAGTACTTC. Encoded protein: CASRPGDRYEQYF.

J is TRBJ2-7 and V is TRBV3-1 (or the pseudogene TRBV3-2); D possibly corresponds to TRBD2 (5 bases). Per germline, CDR1 LGHDT and CDR2 YNNKEL (reference sequence). V gave up 1 base and J gave up 3 bases, with 19 bases separating them. The CDR3 is 17 amino acids. CDR3 nucleotides: TGTGCCAGCAGCCAAGGGTTGATGAGGACTCACCTCTACGAGCAGTACTTC. Translation: CASSQGLMRTHLYEQYF.

J is TRBJ2-7 and V is TRBV6-5; D uncertain. The V and J ends lost 6 bases and 2 bases respectively, with 8 bases between them. Germline V gives CDR1 MNHEY, CDR2 SVGAGI. This CDR3 is 12 amino acids long. CDR3 nucleotide sequence: TGTGCCAGCAGGCGGATGCCCTACGAGCAGTACTTC. Translation gives CASRRMPYEQYF.

The chain combines TRBV3-1 (or the pseudogene TRBV3-2) with TRBJ2-7, with D perhaps matching TRBD1 (6 bases). The CDR3 covers 13 residues. Germline V lookup: CDR1 LGHDT, CDR2 YNNKEL (reference sequence). V lost 6 bases and J 6 bases, leaving 15 bases between the germline ends. The CDR3 bases are TGTGCCAGCAGTCCAGGGGCGGTCCTCGAGCAGTACTTC. It yields the protein CASSPGAVLEQYF.

V and J are TRBV19 and TRBJ1-2; 7 nucleotides align to TRBD1. V shed 11 bases, J shed 7 bases, and the junction held 10 bases outside the gene matches. The CDR3 runs 12 residues. The germline V gene has CDR1 LNHDA and CDR2 SQIVND (reference sequence). CDR3: CAGGTVEGGYTF. For the CDR3, the DNA is TGTGCCGGCGGGACAGTTGAAGGTGGCTACACCTTC.

This CDR3 is CASSSDTDHPNEQYF. The CDR3 nucleotides are TGTGCCAGCAGCTCGGACACAGACCATCCTAACGAGCAGTACTTC. V usage is TRBV5-4 and J usage is TRBJ2-7; a possible D gene is TRBD1 (5 bases). V lost 3 bases to trimming and J lost 5 bases, with 18 bases between them. This CDR3 has 15 residues. The germline CDR1 and CDR2 sequences are SGHNT and YYREEE (reference sequence). The complete variable domain, with remaining parts taken from reference TRBV5-4 and TRBJ2-7, reads ETGVTQSPTHLIKTRGQQVTLRCSSQSGHNTVSWYQQALGQGPQFIFQYYREEENGRGNFPPRFSGLQFPNYSSELNVNALELDDSALYLCASSSDTDHPNEQYFGPGTRLTVT.

The gene calls are TRBV11-2 and TRBJ2-7, with D possibly matching TRBD1 (6 bases). V was clipped by 6 bases and J by 2 bases, with 20 bases between them. Germline V gives CDR1 SGHAT, CDR2 FQNNGV. The CDR3 length is 16 residues. The CDR3 sequence is CASSLFGQPTTYEQYF. Here the CDR3 DNA reads TGTGCCAGCAGTCTCTTCGGACAGCCTACCACCTACGAGCAGTACTTC.

This clone was found once. Written as DNA, the CDR3 is TGTGCCAGCAGGGGGGCCCCCCCCACTGAAGCTTTCTTT. It encodes CASRGAPPTEAFF. The chain recombines TRBV25-1 with TRBJ1-1; D may be TRBD1 (6 bases). With 6 bases removed from V and 4 bases from J, the gap between germline ends came to 12 bases. Germline V CDR1 and CDR2: MGHDK, SYGVNS. The CDR3 contains 13 residues.

The gene calls are TRBV19 and TRBJ2-3; D gene ambiguous. Trimming pared 6 bases from V and 6 bases from J, leaving 7 bases between. This CDR3 has 11 amino acids. Germline values: CDR1 LNHDA, CDR2 SQIVND (reference sequence). The CDR3 DNA reads as TGTGCCAGTAGCGCGTGGGATACGCAGTATTTT. Translated, it gives CASSAWDTQYF.

The chain employs TRBV6-5 and TRBJ1-5; D perhaps matches TRBD1 (5 bases). Germline V gene lookup returns CDR1 MNHEY and CDR2 SVGAGI. The CDR3 has 13 amino acids. V was trimmed by 10 bases and J by 3 bases, leaving 13 bases between them. This CDR3 reads CATDQGYNQPQHF. CDR3 nucleotides: TGTGCCACGGACCAGGGATACAATCAGCCCCAGCATTTT.

The J gene is TRBJ2-1, the V gene TRBV18, with 9 bases lining up with TRBD2. In germline, CDR1 is KGHSH, CDR2 LQKENI. J gave up 9 bases and V 6 bases, and 12 bases lay outside the gene matches. The length of the CDR3 is 15 residues. CDR3: CASSPGTSRGGEQFF. The CDR3 coding sequence is TGTGCCAGCTCGCCTGGGACTTCGCGGGGGGGTGAGCAGTTCTTC.

The rearrangement uses TRBV19 and TRBJ1-1, with D possibly matching TRBD1 (5 bases). The CDR3 totals 12 residues. V lost 5 bases to trimming and J lost 11 bases, with 15 bases between them. Germline V gene lookup returns CDR1 LNHDA and CDR2 SQIVND (reference sequence). The CDR3 reads CASSPRTHEAFF. CDR3 DNA sequence: TGTGCCAGTAGTCCTAGGACACACGAGGCTTTCTTT.

The chain links TRBV4-1 to TRBJ2-5; maybe TRBD2 (6 bases). This CDR3 has 12 residues. In germline, CDR1 is MGHRA, CDR2 YSYEKL. The V end was cut by 5 bases, the J end by 14 bases, with 18 bases between. CDR3 amino acids: CASSLVGGRRYF. The CDR3 region has the DNA TGCGCCAGCAGCTTAGTCGGGGGACGTCGATACTTC.

This clone was counted once. This chain joins TRBV7-9 and TRBJ1-1; a possible D gene is TRBD1 (5 bases). Trimming removed 3 bases at V and 5 bases at J, with 16 bases between. CDR3 size: 15 residues. Germline V CDR1 and CDR2: SEHNR, FQNEAQ (reference sequence). The CDR3 protein is CASSFSRDSSTEAFF. The CDR3 coding sequence is TGTGCCAGCAGCTTCAGTAGGGACTCGAGTACTGAAGCTTTCTTT. The full variable domain, its missing parts supplied by reference TRBV7-9 and TRBJ1-1, is DTGVSQNPRHKITKRGQNVTFRCDPISEHNRLYWYRQTLGQGPEFLTYFQNEAQLEKSRLLSDRFSAERPKGSFSTLEIQRTEQGDSAMYLCASSFSRDSSTEAFFGQGTRLTVV.